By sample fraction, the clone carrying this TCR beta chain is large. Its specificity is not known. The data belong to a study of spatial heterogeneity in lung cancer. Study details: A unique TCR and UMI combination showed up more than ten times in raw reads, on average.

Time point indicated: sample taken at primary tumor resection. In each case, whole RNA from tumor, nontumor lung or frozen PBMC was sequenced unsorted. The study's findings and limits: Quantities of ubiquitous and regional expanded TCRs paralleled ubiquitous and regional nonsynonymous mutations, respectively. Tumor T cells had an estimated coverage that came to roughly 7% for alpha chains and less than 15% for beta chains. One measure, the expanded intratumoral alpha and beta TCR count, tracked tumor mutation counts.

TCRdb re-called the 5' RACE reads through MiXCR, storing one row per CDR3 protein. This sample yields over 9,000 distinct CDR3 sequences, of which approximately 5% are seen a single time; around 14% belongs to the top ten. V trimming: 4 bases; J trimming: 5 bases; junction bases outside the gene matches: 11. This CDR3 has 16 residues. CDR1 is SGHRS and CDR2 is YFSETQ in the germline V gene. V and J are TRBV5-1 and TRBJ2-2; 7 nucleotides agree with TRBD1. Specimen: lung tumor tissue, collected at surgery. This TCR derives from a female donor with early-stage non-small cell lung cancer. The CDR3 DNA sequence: TGCGCCAGCAGCGGAGCCGGACAGGAGCTTACCGGGGAGCTGTTTTTT. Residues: CASSGAGQELTGELFF.